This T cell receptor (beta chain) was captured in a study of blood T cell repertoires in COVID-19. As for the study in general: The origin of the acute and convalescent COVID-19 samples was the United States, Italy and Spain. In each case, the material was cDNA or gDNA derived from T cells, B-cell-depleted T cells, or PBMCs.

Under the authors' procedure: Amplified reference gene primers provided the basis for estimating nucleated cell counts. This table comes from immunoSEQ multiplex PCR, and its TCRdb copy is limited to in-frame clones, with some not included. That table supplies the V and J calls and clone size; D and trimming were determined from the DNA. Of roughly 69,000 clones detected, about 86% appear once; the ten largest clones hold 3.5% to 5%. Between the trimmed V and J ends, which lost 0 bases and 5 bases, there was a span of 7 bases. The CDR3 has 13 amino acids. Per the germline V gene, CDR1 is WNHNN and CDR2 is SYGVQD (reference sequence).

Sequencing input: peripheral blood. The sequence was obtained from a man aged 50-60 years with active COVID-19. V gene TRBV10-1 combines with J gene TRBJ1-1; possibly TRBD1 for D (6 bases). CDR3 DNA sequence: TGCGCCAGCAGTGAGTCCAGGGGAACTGAAGCTTTCTTT. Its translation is CASSESRGTEAFF.